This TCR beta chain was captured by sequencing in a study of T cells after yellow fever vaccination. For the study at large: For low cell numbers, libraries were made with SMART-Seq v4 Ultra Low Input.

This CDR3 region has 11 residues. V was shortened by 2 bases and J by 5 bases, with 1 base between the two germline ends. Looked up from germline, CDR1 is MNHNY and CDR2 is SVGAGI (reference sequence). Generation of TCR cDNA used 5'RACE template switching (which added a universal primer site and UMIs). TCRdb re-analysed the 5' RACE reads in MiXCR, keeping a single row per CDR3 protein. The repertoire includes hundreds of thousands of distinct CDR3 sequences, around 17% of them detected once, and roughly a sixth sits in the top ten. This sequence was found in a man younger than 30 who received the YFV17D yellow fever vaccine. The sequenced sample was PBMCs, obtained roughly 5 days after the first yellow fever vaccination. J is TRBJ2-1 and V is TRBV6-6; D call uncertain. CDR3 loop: CASSYDNEQFF. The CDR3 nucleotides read TGTGCCAGCAGTTACGACAATGAGCAGTTCTTC.